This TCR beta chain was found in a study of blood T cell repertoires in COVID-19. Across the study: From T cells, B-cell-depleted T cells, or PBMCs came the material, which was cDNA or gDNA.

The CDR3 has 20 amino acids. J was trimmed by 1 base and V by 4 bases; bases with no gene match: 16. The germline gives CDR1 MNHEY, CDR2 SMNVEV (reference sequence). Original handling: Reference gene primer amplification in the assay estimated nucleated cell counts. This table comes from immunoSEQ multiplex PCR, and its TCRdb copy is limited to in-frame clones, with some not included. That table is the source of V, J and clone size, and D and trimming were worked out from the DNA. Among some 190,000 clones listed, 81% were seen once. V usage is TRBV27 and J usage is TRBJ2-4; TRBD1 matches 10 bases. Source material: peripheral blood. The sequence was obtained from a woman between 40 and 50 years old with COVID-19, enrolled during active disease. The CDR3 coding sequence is TGTGCCAGCAGTTCGGGACAGGGGCGTCCTCATGGAGGGGCCAAAAACATTCAGTACTTC. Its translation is CASSSGQGRPHGGAKNIQYF.